The clone carrying this TCR beta chain has only one observation. This sample is part of a study of blood T cell repertoires in COVID-19. Repertoires were generated with immunoSEQ multiplex PCR, while TCRdb's copy carries only in-frame clones and drops some. The data show 250,000 or so clones, approximately 86% seen once. Looked up from germline, CDR1 is SGHAT and CDR2 is FQNNGV. V lost 6 bases to trimming and J lost 7 bases, with 9 bases between them. CDR3 length equals 11 residues. The sequenced sample consisted of peripheral blood. The rearrangement uses TRBV11-2 and TRBJ2-5, with a possible D match to TRBD2 (6 bases). This receptor was identified in a woman aged 70-85 years with active or convalescent COVID-19. CDR3 sequence reads: CASREGRTQYF. The DNA of the CDR3 is TGTGCCAGCAGGGAGGGGAGGACCCAGTACTTC.